This T cell receptor (beta chain) is from a study of blood T cell repertoires in COVID-19 (dated by TCRdb to about 2020). About the full investigation: Samples covering the acute and convalescent phases of COVID-19 were provided by collaborators in the United States, Italy and Spain. The repertoires were released in a freely available public database intended as a resource for research on the immune response to SARS-CoV-2. Where available, HLA class I and class II types were obtained from metadata supplied by the sample provider rather than from assay-based typing. Samples were obtained from the ongoing ImmuneRACE study (first 160 participants) and from 950 to 1,500 subjects provided by 6 global collaborators. The prospective study material was composed of cDNA or gDNA derived from T cells, B-cell-depleted T cells, or PBMCs. The dataset comprised deeply sampled blood TCRbeta repertoires from subjects exposed to, actively infected with, or recovered from COVID-19. Sample metadata almost always included a de-identified subject ID, COVID-19 status, age in years and sex.

Another Seattle source contributed samples from volunteer blood donors who had recovered from COVID-19. The collaborating institutions used their own protocols to collect whole blood in K2EDTA tubes. For TCRbeta analysis, collaborators shipped samples in one of three forms: frozen whole blood, isolated PBMCs, or DNA extracted from either of those sample types. TCRbeta CDR3 regions were amplified from genomic DNA by means of the immunoSEQ Assay, a bias-controlled multiplex PCR. As for the original processing: Nucleated cell counts per sample were estimated from amplification of reference gene primers within the assay. To quantify the absolute abundance of each unique TCRbeta CDR3 rearrangement, sequence reads were collapsed and filtered. For each sample, productive Simpson clonality was calculated by taking the square root of Simpson's diversity index across productive rearrangements. Held by TCRdb, this immuneACCESS table contains in-frame sequences only and omits some clones. Under half of the omission traces to an unresolved V gene where checked; the cause of the rest is unknown. That table furnishes V, J and clone size, whereas the DNA furnished D and trimming. Present in this sample are 200,000 to 250,000 clones, roughly 80% of which were seen just once. Approximately 2.9% of the sample belongs to the ten largest clones.

A remark on this clone: Its antigen specificity is not known. Base qualities are not provided; no much larger clone lies one nucleotide away.

Findings and caveats that apply to the study as a whole: How much clinical and demographic metadata was included differed by source and by participant, and the metadata was provided uncurated.

A distance of 16 bases separates the germline ends of V and J, which lose 8 bases and 0 bases respectively. In the germline V gene, CDR1 corresponds to SQVTM and CDR2 to ANQGSEA. From the cysteine through the phenylalanine, the CDR3 covers 14 amino acids. The kept DNA is CDR3 alone, 42 bases in frame from the first base. This receptor was identified in a woman aged 25 to 39 who had recovered from COVID-19. The chain uses TRBV29-1 and TRBJ1-2, with no reliable assignment of the D segment. The sample taken for sequencing was peripheral blood. For the CDR3, the sequence is CSPASLSSNYGYTF. The bases are TGCAGCCCTGCGTCCCTTTCCTCTAACTATGGCTACACCTTC.